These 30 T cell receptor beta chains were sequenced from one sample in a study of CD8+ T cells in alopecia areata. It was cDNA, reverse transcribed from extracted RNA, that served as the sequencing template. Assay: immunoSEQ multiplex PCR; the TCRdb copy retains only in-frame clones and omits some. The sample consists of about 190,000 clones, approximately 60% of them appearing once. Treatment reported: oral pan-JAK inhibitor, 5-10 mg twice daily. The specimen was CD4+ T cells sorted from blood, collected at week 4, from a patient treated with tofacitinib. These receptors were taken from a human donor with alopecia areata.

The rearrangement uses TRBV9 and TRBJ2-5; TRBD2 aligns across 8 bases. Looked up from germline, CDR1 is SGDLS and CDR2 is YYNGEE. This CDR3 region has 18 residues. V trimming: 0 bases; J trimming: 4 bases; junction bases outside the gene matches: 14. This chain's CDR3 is CASSVVPSGRAVGETQYF. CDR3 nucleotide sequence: TGTGCCAGCAGCGTAGTACCGAGCGGGAGAGCAGTGGGAGAGACCCAGTACTTC.

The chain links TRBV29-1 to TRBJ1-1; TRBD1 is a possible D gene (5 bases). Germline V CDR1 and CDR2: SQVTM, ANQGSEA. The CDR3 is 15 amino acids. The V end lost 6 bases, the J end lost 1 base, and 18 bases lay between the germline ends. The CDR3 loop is CSVAKTREPNTEAFF. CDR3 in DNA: TGCAGCGTCGCTAAAACCAGGGAACCGAACACTGAAGCTTTCTTT.

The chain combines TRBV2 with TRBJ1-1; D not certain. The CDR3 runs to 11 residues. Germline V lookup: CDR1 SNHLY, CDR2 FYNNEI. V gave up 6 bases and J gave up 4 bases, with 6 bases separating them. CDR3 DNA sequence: TGTGCCAGCAGAGTAACCACTGAAGCTTTCTTT. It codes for CASRVTTEAFF. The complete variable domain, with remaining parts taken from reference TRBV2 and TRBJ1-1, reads EPEVTQTPSHQVTQMGQEVILRCVPISNHLYFYWYRQILGQKVEFLVSFYNNEISEKSEIFDDQFSVERPDGSNFTLKIRSTKLEDSAMYFCASRVTTEAFFGQGTRLTVV.

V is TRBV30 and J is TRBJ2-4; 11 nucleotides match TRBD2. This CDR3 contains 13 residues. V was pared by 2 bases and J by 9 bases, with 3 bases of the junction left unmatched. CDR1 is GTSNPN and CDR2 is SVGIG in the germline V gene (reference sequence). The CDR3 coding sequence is TGTGCCTGGAGTAGCCTAGCGGGAGGCATTCAGTACTTC. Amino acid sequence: CAWSSLAGGIQYF.

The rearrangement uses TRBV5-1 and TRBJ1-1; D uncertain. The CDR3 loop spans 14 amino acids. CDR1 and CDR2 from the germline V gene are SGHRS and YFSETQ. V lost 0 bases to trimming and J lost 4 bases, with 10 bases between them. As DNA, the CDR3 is TGCGCCAGCAGCTTGGCCGGAGGGAGCACTGAAGCTTTCTTT. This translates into CASSLAGGSTEAFF. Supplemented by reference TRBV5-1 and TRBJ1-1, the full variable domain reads KAGVTQTPRYLIKTRGQQVTLSCSPISGHRSVSWYQQTPGQGLQFLFEYFSETQRNKGNFPGRFSGRQFSNSRSEMNVSTLELGDSALYLCASSLAGGSTEAFFGQGTRLTVV.

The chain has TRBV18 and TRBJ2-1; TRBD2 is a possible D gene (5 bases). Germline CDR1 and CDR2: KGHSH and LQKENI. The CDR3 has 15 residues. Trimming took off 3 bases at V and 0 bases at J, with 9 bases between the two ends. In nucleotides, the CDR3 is TGTGCCAGCTCACCTACAGCGGACTCCTACAATGAGCAGTTCTTC. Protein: CASSPTADSYNEQFF.

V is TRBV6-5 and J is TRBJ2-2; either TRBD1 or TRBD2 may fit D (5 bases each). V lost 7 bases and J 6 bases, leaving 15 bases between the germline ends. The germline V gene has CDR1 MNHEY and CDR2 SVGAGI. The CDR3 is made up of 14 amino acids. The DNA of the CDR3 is TGTGCCAGCACTGCTAGGGGAGCGGCCGGGGAGCTGTTTTTT. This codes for CASTARGAAGELFF.

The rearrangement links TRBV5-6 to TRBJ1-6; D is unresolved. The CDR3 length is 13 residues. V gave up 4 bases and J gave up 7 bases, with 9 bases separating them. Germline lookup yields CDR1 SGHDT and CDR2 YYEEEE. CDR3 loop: CASSRSGNSPLHF. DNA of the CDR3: TGTGCCAGCAGCCGTTCGGGGAATTCACCCCTCCACTTT.

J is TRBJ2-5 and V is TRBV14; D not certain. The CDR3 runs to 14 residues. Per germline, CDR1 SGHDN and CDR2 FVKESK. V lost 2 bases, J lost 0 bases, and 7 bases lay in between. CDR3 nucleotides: TGTGCCAGCAGCCAATACGAGTACCAAGAGACCCAGTACTTC. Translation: CASSQYEYQETQYF.

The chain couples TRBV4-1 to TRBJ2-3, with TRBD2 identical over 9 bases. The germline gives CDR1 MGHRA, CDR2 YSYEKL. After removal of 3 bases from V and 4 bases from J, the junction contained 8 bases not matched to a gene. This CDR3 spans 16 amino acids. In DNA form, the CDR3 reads TGCGCCAGCAGCCACCAGATACGCGGGAGGGCAGATACGCAGTATTTT. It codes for CASSHQIRGRADTQYF.

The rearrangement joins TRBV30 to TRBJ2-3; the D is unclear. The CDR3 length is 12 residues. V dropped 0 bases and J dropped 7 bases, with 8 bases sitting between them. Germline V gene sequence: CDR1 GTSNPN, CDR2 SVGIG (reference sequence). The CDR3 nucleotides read TGTGCCTGGAGTGTAGGGCCTAATACGCAGTATTTT. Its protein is CAWSVGPNTQYF.

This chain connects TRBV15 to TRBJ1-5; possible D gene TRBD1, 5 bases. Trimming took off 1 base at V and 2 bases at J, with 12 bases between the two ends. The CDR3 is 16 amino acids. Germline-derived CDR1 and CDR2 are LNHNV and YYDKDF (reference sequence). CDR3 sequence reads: CATSRGWEGGNQPQHF. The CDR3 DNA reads TGTGCCACCAGCAGAGGGTGGGAAGGGGGCAATCAGCCCCAGCATTTT. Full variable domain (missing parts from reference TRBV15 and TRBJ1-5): DAMVIQNPRYQVTQFGKPVTLSCSQTLNHNVMYWYQQKSSQAPKLLFHYYDKDFNNEADTPDNFQSRRPNTSFCFLDIRSPGLGDTAMYLCATSRGWEGGNQPQHFGDGTRLSIL.

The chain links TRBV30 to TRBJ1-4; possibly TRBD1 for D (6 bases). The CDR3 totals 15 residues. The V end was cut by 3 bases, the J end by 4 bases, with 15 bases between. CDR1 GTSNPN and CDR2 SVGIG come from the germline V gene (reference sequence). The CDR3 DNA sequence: TGTGCCTGGAGAAATAAGGACAGAAGTAATGAAAAACTGTTTTTT. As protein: CAWRNKDRSNEKLFF.

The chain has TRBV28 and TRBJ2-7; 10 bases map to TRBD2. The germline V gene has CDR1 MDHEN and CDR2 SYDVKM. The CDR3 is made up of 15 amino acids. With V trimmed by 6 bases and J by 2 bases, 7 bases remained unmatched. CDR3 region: CASRIAGGSPYEQYF. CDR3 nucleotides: TGTGCCAGCAGAATAGCGGGAGGTAGTCCCTACGAGCAGTACTTC.

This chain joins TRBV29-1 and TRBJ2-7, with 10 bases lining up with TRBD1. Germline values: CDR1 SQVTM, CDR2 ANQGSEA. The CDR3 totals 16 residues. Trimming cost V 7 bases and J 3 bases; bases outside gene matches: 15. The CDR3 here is CSAQTGGGEDRYEQYF. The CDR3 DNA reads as TGCAGCGCTCAGACAGGGGGCGGAGAGGATCGCTACGAGCAGTACTTC.

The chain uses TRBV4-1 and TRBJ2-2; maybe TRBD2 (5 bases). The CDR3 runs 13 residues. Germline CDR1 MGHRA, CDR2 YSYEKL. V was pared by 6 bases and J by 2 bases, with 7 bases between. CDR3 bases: TGCGCCAGCAGAGGGAGTAACACCGGGGAGCTGTTTTTT. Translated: CASRGSNTGELFF.

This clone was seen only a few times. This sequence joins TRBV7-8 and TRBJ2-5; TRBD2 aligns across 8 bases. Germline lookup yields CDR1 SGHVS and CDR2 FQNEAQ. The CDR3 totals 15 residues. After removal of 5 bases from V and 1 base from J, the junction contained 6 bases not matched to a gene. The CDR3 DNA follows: TGTGCCAGCAGCCCCCGGGGGGGGTTCCAAGAGACCCAGTACTTC. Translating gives CASSPRGGFQETQYF.

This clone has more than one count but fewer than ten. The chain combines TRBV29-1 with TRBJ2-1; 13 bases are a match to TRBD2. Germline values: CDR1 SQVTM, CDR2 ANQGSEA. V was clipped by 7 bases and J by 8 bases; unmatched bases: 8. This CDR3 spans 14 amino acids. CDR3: CSGLTSGRADEQFF. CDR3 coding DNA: TGCAGCGGGCTAACTAGCGGGAGGGCGGATGAGCAGTTCTTC.

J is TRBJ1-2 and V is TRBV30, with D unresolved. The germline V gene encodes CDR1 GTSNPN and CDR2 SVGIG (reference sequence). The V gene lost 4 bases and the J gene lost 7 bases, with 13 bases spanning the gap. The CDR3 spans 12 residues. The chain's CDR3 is CAWKGYPLGYTF. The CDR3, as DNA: TGTGCCTGGAAAGGGTACCCGCTTGGCTACACCTTC.

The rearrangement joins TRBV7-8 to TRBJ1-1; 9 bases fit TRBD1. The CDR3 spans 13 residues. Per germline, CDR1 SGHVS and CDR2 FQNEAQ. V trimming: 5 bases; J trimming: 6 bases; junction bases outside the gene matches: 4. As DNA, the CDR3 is TGTGCCAGCAGCAGGGACAGGGTCTCTGAAGCTTTCTTT. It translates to CASSRDRVSEAFF. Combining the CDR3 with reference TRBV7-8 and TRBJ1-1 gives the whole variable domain GAGVSQSPRYKVAKRGQDVALRCDPISGHVSLFWYQQALGQGPEFLTYFQNEAQLDKSGLPSDRFFAERPEGSVSTLKIQRTQQEDSAVYLCASSRDRVSEAFFGQGTRLTVV.

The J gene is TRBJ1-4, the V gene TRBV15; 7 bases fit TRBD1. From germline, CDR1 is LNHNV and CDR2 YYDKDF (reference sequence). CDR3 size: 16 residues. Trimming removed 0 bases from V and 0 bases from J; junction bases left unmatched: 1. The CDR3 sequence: CATSRDQGATNEKLFF. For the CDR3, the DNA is TGTGCCACCAGCAGAGATCAGGGGGCAACTAATGAAAAACTGTTTTTT.

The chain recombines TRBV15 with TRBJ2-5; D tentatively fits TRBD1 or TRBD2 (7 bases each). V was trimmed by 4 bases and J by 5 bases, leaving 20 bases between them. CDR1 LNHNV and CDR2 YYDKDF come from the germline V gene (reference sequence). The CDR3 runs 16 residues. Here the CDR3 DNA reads TGTGCCACCAGCAAAACCCCCCAGGGGGGGCGGGAGACCCAGTACTTC. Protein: CATSKTPQGGRETQYF. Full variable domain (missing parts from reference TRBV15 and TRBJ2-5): DAMVIQNPRYQVTQFGKPVTLSCSQTLNHNVMYWYQQKSSQAPKLLFHYYDKDFNNEADTPDNFQSRRPNTSFCFLDIRSPGLGDTAMYLCATSKTPQGGRETQYFGPGTRLLVL.

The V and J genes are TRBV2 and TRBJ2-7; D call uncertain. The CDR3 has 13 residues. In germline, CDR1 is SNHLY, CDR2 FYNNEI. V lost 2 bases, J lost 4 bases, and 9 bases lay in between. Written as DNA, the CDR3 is TGTGCCAGCAGTGAATCCAAGTTTTACGAGCAGTACTTC. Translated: CASSESKFYEQYF.

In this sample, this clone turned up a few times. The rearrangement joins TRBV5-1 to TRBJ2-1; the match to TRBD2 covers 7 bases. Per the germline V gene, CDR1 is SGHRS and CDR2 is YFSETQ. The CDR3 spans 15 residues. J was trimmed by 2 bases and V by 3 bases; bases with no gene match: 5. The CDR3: CASSSSGLAYNEQFF. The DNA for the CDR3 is TGCGCCAGCAGCTCCTCAGGACTAGCCTACAATGAGCAGTTCTTC.

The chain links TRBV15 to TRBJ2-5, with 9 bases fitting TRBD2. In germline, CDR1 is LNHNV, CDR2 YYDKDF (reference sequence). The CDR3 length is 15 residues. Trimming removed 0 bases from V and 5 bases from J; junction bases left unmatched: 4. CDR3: CATSRDSGGSETQYF. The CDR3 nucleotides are TGTGCCACCAGCAGAGATAGCGGGGGATCCGAGACCCAGTACTTC.

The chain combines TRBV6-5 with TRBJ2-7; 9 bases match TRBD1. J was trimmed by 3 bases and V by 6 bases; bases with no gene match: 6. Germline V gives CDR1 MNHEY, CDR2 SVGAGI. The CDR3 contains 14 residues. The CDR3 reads CASRRPGQGYEQYF. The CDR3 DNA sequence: TGTGCCAGCAGGCGACCGGGACAGGGCTACGAGCAGTACTTC.

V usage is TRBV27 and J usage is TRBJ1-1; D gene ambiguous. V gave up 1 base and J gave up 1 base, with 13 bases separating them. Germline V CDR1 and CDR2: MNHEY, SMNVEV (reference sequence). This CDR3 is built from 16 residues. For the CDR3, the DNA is TGTGCCAGCAGTTTATGGCAGAACGGAAGGAACACTGAAGCTTTCTTT. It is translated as CASSLWQNGRNTEAFF.

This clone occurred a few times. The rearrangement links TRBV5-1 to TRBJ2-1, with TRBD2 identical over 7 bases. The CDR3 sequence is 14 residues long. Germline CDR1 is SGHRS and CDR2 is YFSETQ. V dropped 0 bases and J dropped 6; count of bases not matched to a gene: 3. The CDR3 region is CASSLGGSVNEQFF. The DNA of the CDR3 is TGCGCCAGCAGCTTGGGCGGGAGTGTCAATGAGCAGTTCTTC.

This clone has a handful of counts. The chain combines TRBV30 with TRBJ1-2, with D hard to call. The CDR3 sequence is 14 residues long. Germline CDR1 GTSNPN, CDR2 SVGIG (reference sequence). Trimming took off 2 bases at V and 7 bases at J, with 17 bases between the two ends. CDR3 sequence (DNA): TGTGCCTGGAGTACCATCCTCCGCCAAGGTGGCTACACCTTC. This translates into CAWSTILRQGGYTF.

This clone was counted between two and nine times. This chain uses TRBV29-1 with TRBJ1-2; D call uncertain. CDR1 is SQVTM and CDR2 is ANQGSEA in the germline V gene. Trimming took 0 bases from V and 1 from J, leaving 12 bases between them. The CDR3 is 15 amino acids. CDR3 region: CSVEDHTSFNYGYTF. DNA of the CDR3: TGCAGCGTTGAAGATCACACCTCCTTTAACTATGGCTACACCTTC.